What follows are 29 T cell receptor beta chains derived from one specimen sequenced in a study of cytomegalovirus exposure and HLA in healthy donors. Produced via immunoSEQ multiplex PCR; TCRdb's table is partial and in-frame only. The top ten clones hold roughly 10% of a sample with under 150,000 clones, roughly 86% of them seen once. Specimen: PBMCs. The receptor set was obtained from a man in his late teens or twenties in good health and CMV-seropositive.

The chain couples TRBV5-1 to TRBJ2-5, with 15 bases identical to TRBD2. The CDR3 has 19 residues. V gave up 6 bases and J gave up 4 bases; unmatched junction bases: 16. Germline values: CDR1 SGHRS, CDR2 YFSETQ. The CDR3 reads CASTTTGTSGRKAPETQYF. In DNA, the CDR3 is TGCGCCAGCACGACGACCGGGACTAGCGGGAGGAAAGCCCCAGAGACCCAGTACTTC.

J is TRBJ2-1 and V is TRBV5-1, with D unclear. Germline CDR1 SGHRS, CDR2 YFSETQ. V dropped 0 bases and J dropped 4 bases, with 5 bases sitting between them. The CDR3 loop spans 13 amino acids. The CDR3 loop is CASSLDTYNEQFF. CDR3 bases: TGCGCCAGCAGCTTGGACACGTACAATGAGCAGTTCTTC.

V and J are TRBV7-9 and TRBJ2-7, with TRBD2 identical over 7 bases. With V trimmed by 1 base and J by 2 bases, 5 bases remained unmatched. CDR3 length equals 15 residues. Germline V lookup: CDR1 SEHNR, CDR2 FQNEAQ (reference sequence). The CDR3 DNA reads as TGTGCCAGCAGCTTAGGGGGGGGACCAGCCTACGAGCAGTACTTC. The encoded protein is CASSLGGGPAYEQYF.

The chain combines TRBV18 with TRBJ2-3, with 9 bases lining up with TRBD2. This CDR3 is 15 amino acids long. CDR1 and CDR2 (germline): KGHSH, LQKENI. Germline trimming cut 3 bases from V and 7 bases from J; bases unmatched to any gene: 8. CDR3 loop: CASSPDSLAGNTQYF. CDR3 DNA sequence: TGTGCCAGCTCACCCGACTCTCTAGCGGGAAATACGCAGTATTTT.

The rearrangement links TRBV9 to TRBJ2-1; 10 bases are a match to TRBD1. CDR3 length: 15 residues. Trimming at V came to 3 bases and at J to 8 bases, leaving 8 bases not matched to a gene. CDR1 is SGDLS and CDR2 is YYNGEE in the germline V gene. The CDR3 sequence is CASSARQGAGDEQFF. The CDR3 nucleotides read TGTGCCAGCAGCGCAAGACAGGGGGCGGGCGATGAGCAGTTCTTC.

The chain joins TRBV12-5 to TRBJ2-7, with D unclear. CDR1 is LGHNT, CDR2 FRNRAP, per germline. V lost 1 base to trimming and J lost 0 bases, with 7 bases between them. There are 14 residues in the CDR3. CDR3: CASGLAKSSYEQYF. CDR3 DNA: TGTGCTAGTGGTTTGGCTAAGAGCTCCTACGAGCAGTACTTC. Using reference TRBV12-5 and TRBJ2-7 for the parts outside the CDR3, the full variable domain is DARVTQTPRHKVTEMGQEVTMRCQPILGHNTVFWYRQTMMQGLELLAYFRNRAPLDDSGMPKDRFSAEMPDATLATLKIQPSEPRDSAVYFCASGLAKSSYEQYFGPGTRLTVT.

The V call is TRBV10-2, the J call TRBJ2-1, with D possibly being TRBD1 (5 bases). CDR3 length: 14 amino acids. Germline loops: CDR1 WSHSY, CDR2 SAAADI. Trimming left V 4 bases short and J 5 bases short, with 12 bases between. The CDR3 sequence: CASSVGRANNEQFF. In nucleotides, the CDR3 is TGCGCCAGCAGTGTGGGCAGGGCTAACAATGAGCAGTTCTTC.

V and J are TRBV19 and TRBJ1-2, with D possibly matching TRBD1 (6 bases). The germline CDR1 and CDR2 sequences are LNHDA and SQIVND (reference sequence). This CDR3 is 16 amino acids long. The ends were cut back, 6 bases at V and 4 bases at J, with 21 bases in the middle. DNA of the CDR3: TGTGCCAGTAGCCGGACAGACCCTCTTATCCTCTATGGCTACACCTTC. This sequence encodes CASSRTDPLILYGYTF.

The genes are TRBV6-1 and TRBJ1-2, with 8 bases fitting TRBD1. Per the germline V gene, CDR1 is MNHNS and CDR2 is SASEGT. With V trimmed by 3 bases and J by 4 bases, 7 bases remained unmatched. The length of the CDR3 is 15 residues. The CDR3 bases are TGTGCCAGCAGTGATCTGACAGGGGCCGCCTATGGCTACACCTTC. Its translation: CASSDLTGAAYGYTF.

The V and J genes are TRBV6-1 and TRBJ1-2, with TRBD1 matching over 7 bases. Germline V lookup: CDR1 MNHNS, CDR2 SASEGT. The trim removed 4 bases at V and 4 bases at J, leaving 0 bases unmatched. CDR3 length: 12 amino acids. The CDR3 spells CASSGDSYGYTF. DNA for the CDR3: TGTGCCAGCAGTGGGGACAGCTATGGCTACACCTTC.

The chain joins TRBV5-6 to TRBJ1-5, with D unresolved. The CDR3 extends over 14 amino acids. Germline V gene sequence: CDR1 SGHDT, CDR2 YYEEEE. Trimming removed 6 bases from V and 0 bases from J, with 10 bases in between. CDR3 bases: TGTGCCAGCAACCGGCGGATTAGCAATCAGCCCCAGCATTTT. Translating it yields CASNRRISNQPQHF.

J is TRBJ1-2 and V is TRBV25-1, with 7 bases fitting TRBD1. CDR1 and CDR2 (germline): MGHDK, SYGVNS. The V and J ends lost 2 bases and 2 bases, in that order; junction bases with no gene match: 11. The CDR3 loop spans 17 amino acids. Here the CDR3 reads CASSEPARQGENYGYTF. CDR3 bases: TGTGCCAGCAGTGAACCCGCTCGACAGGGAGAAAACTATGGCTACACCTTC.

The gene calls are TRBV9 and TRBJ1-1; 7 bases map to TRBD1. V gave up 0 bases and J gave up 0 bases; unmatched junction bases: 8. This CDR3 has 17 residues. CDR1 and CDR2 from the germline V gene are SGDLS and YYNGEE. Here the CDR3 DNA reads TGTGCCAGCAGCGTAGCTACGATCGGGACAGTGAACACTGAAGCTTTCTTT. Protein sequence: CASSVATIGTVNTEAFF.

This sequence joins TRBV5-1 and TRBJ2-7; TRBD1 matches at 9 bases. After removal of 6 bases from V and 3 bases from J, the junction contained 10 bases not matched to a gene. Germline V CDR1 and CDR2: SGHRS, YFSETQ. The CDR3 extends over 15 amino acids. CDR3 bases: TGCGCCAGCACCGACGAAGGGACAGGGCACTACGAGCAGTACTTC. Translating gives CASTDEGTGHYEQYF.

V is TRBV6-6 and J is TRBJ2-7; D is possibly TRBD1 (6 bases). V was trimmed by 4 bases and J by 1 base, leaving 8 bases between them. The CDR3 has 13 residues. In germline, CDR1 is MNHNY, CDR2 SVGAGI (reference sequence). The CDR3 DNA is TGTGCCAGCAGTTGGGACAAGTCCTACGAGCAGTACTTC. Translation gives CASSWDKSYEQYF.

This clone came up once. The V call is TRBV7-2, the J call TRBJ2-1; D is possibly TRBD2 (5 bases). Between the trimmed V and J ends, which lost 4 bases and 1 base, there was a span of 14 bases. The CDR3 spans 16 residues. The germline gives CDR1 SGHTA, CDR2 FQGNSA. As DNA, the CDR3 is TGTGCCAGCAGCTCCACCTGGGGAGAATCCTACAATGAGCAGTTCTTC. This encodes CASSSTWGESYNEQFF.

The chain combines TRBV19 with TRBJ2-5, with 11 positions matching TRBD2. CDR1 is LNHDA, CDR2 SQIVND, per germline (reference sequence). Unmatched junction bases numbered 6, after V lost 4 bases and J lost 5 bases. This CDR3 is built from 15 residues. CDR3 nucleotide sequence: TGTGCCAGTAGTAAATTAGCGGGGGGGCGCGAGACCCAGTACTTC. As protein: CASSKLAGGRETQYF.

The chain links TRBV5-1 to TRBJ2-7; D not resolved. V was cut by 0 bases and J by 5 bases, with 15 bases left in between. Germline CDR1 and CDR2: SGHRS and YFSETQ. The CDR3 loop spans 15 amino acids. CDR3 sequence: CASSLAPWQSDEQYF. Written as DNA, the CDR3 is TGCGCCAGCAGCTTGGCCCCGTGGCAGAGCGACGAGCAGTACTTC.

This chain connects TRBV6-1 to TRBJ1-2, with a weak D call TRBD1 (5 bases). CDR3 length: 14 amino acids. The V end lost 4 bases, the J end lost 4 bases, and 13 bases lay between the germline ends. Germline V gene lookup returns CDR1 MNHNS and CDR2 SASEGT. The DNA of the CDR3 is TGTGCCAGCAGTGGGGTGACAGTCCCCTATGGCTACACCTTC. It codes for CASSGVTVPYGYTF.

V is TRBV30 and J is TRBJ1-5; D call uncertain. The V and J ends lost 0 bases and 5 bases respectively, with 11 bases between them. The CDR3 loop spans 14 amino acids. CDR1 is GTSNPN and CDR2 is SVGIG in the germline V gene (reference sequence). The CDR3 spells CAWSVPGRDQPQHF. DNA for the CDR3: TGTGCCTGGAGTGTCCCGGGTCGGGATCAGCCCCAGCATTTT.

The J gene is TRBJ2-1, the V gene TRBV19; 8 bases line up with TRBD2. There are 14 residues in the CDR3. Per germline, CDR1 LNHDA and CDR2 SQIVND (reference sequence). Trimming removed 1 base from V and 10 bases from J; junction bases left unmatched: 6. The CDR3 sequence is CASSIGVAGLEQFF. In nucleotides, the CDR3 is TGTGCCAGTAGTATAGGTGTAGCGGGGCTAGAGCAGTTCTTC.

J is TRBJ2-1 and V is TRBV19; D not resolved. The ends were cut back, 8 bases at V and 12 bases at J, with 23 bases in the middle. The CDR3 length is 14 residues. From germline, CDR1 is LNHDA and CDR2 SQIVND (reference sequence). In DNA, the CDR3 is TGTGCCAGTGATACTCGGCTCGCCGGCGCAGGGCAGTTCTTC. Protein sequence: CASDTRLAGAGQFF.

The chain carries TRBV5-1 and TRBJ2-5; TRBD1 is a possible D gene (7 bases). The last part of the DNA fits TRBJ2-7 better; the J call may be wrong. Germline CDR1 and CDR2: SGHRS and YFSETQ. This CDR3 is built from 14 residues. As DNA, the CDR3 is TGCGCCAGCAGCCCTAGGCAGGGGGGTCACGAGCAGTACTTC. Amino acids: CASSPRQGGHEQYF.

A few counts support this clone. The rearrangement links TRBV11-3 to TRBJ2-5, with a weak D call TRBD2 (6 bases). CDR1 and CDR2 from the germline V gene are SGHNT and YENEEA. This CDR3 has 13 amino acids. V lost 5 bases to trimming and J lost 3 bases, with 10 bases between them. CDR3 protein: CASSSGPEETQYF. Written as DNA, the CDR3 is TGTGCCAGCAGCAGCGGGCCGGAAGAGACCCAGTACTTC.

This clone was detected once. The genes are TRBV29-1 and TRBJ1-4; 7 bases align to TRBD1. Trimming removed 6 bases from V and 5 bases from J; junction bases left unmatched: 3. Germline loops: CDR1 SQVTM, CDR2 ANQGSEA. This CDR3 region has 12 residues. CDR3 amino acids: CSVAGQNEKLFF. CDR3 DNA sequence: TGCAGCGTCGCGGGACAGAATGAAAAACTGTTTTTT.

The J gene is TRBJ1-6, the V gene TRBV7-6; the match to TRBD1 covers 7 bases. V lost 5 bases to trimming and J lost 7 bases; unmatched junction nucleotides: 2. The CDR3 totals 13 residues. Germline CDR1 reads SGHVS; CDR2 reads FNYEAQ. The CDR3 loop is CASSRTGNSPLHF. The CDR3 DNA sequence: TGTGCCAGCAGCAGGACAGGAAATTCACCCCTCCACTTT.

The genes are TRBV5-4 and TRBJ2-6; 7 nucleotides line up with TRBD1. Looked up from germline, CDR1 is SGHNT and CDR2 is YYREEE (reference sequence). The junction had 7 bases not matched to a gene; V was cut back by 4 bases and J by 0 bases. This CDR3 spans 17 amino acids. CDR3 amino acids: CASSPGQIFSGANVLTF. CDR3 DNA sequence: TGTGCCAGCAGCCCGGGACAGATATTCTCTGGGGCCAACGTCCTGACTTTC.

The genes are TRBV7-9 and TRBJ2-1; 12 nucleotides agree with TRBD2. This CDR3 is built from 19 residues. The germline V gene has CDR1 SEHNR and CDR2 FQNEAQ (reference sequence). With 5 bases clipped from V and 4 bases from J, the junction kept 15 bases outside the gene matches. The CDR3 DNA reads as TGTGCCAGCAGCCGGATGGGGAAACTAGCGGGGGGCCCATACAATGAGCAGTTCTTC. Translating it yields CASSRMGKLAGGPYNEQFF.

At least ten counts were recorded for this clone. V gene TRBV10-3 combines with J gene TRBJ2-1; 7 nucleotides agree with TRBD2. J gave up 2 bases and V 7 bases, and 8 bases lay outside the gene matches. This CDR3 spans 15 amino acids. From germline, CDR1 is ENHRY and CDR2 SYGVKD. The CDR3 is CAITRLASTYNEQFF. CDR3 in DNA: TGTGCCATCACACGACTAGCATCGACCTACAATGAGCAGTTCTTC.